This TCR beta chain was identified in a study of radiation and T cells in renal cell carcinoma. Described time point: baseline pretreatment blood. Treatment denoted: 15 Gy SBRT to primary tumor, nephrectomy 4 weeks later. V gave up 4 bases and J gave up 5 bases, with 6 bases separating them. In germline, CDR1 is SNHLY, CDR2 FYNNEI. This CDR3 region has 12 residues. Repertoires were generated with immunoSEQ multiplex PCR, while TCRdb's copy carries only in-frame clones and drops some. The table includes some 120,000 clones, approximately 82% detected once. The sequence was collected from a woman aged 55-70 years with renal cell carcinoma. This sequence joins TRBV2 and TRBJ2-4; D is uncertain. The sample consisted of blood, taken from a patient whose treatment included radiotherapy and nephrectomy. The CDR3 coding sequence is TGTGCCAGCAGTGTTTATCAAAACATTCAGTACTTC. Protein product: CASSVYQNIQYF. Together with reference TRBV2 and TRBJ2-4, the CDR3 gives the full variable domain: EPEVTQTPSHQVTQMGQEVILRCVPISNHLYFYWYRQILGQKVEFLVSFYNNEISEKSEIFDDQFSVERPDGSNFTLKIRSTKLEDSAMYFCASSVYQNIQYFGAGTRLSVL.